This T cell receptor (beta chain) was found in a study of tumor-infiltrating lymphocytes in primary liver carcinoma. Trimming at V came to 6 bases and at J to 4 bases, leaving 5 bases not matched to a gene. The V gene's germline CDR1 is MGHRA and CDR2 YSYEKL. The CDR3 is 15 residues long. Only one count was recorded for this clonotype. From around 18-30 mg of unsorted bulk tissue, DNA and RNA were co-extracted together. Using a constant-region primer together with ProtoScript II reverse transcriptase, TCR beta cDNA was made from 500 to 650 ng of total RNA. Libraries covering TCR beta were generated through three nested multiplex PCR rounds (using a slightly modified ARM-PCR). Running 10 cycles apiece, the first two PCR rounds relied on TRBV1-TRBV30 forward primers together with a C-beta reverse primer. One entry per CDR3 protein results from TCRdb running MiXCR on the multiplex PCR reads. The table has 50,000 or so distinct CDR3 sequences, approximately 80% seen once.

The sequenced sample was liver tumor tissue from sampling region 5. Documented subset: tumor region T5, tumor centre. The chain recombines TRBV4-1 with TRBJ2-2; TRBD2 aligns across 10 bases. The TCR was taken from a man aged 35 to 55 with primary liver carcinoma and hepatitis B virus infection. In nucleotides, the CDR3 is TGCGCCAGCAGTCTAGCGGGAGATGTCACCGGGGAGCTGTTTTTT. This codes for CASSLAGDVTGELFF.